This entry features one T cell receptor beta chain sequence. The antigen it recognizes is unknown. No base quality information exists; no much larger clone differs at one position. This specimen belongs to a study of T cell responses to AZD1222 COVID-19 vaccine (dated by TCRdb to about 2021). Regarding the complete study: Because spike-specific TCR depth and breadth did not differ between the two schedules, AZD1222 recipients who got a second dose at roughly 4 weeks were pooled with those who got a second dose at roughly 12 weeks. A total of 240 or so trial participants underwent TCR sequencing, of whom 200 to 220 had received two doses of AZD1222 and roughly 26 had received two doses of the MenACWY control vaccine. Enrollment into the trials was organized by age into subgroups of 18-55, 56-69 and 70-plus years, and those subgroups contained roughly 140, 27 and 60 TCR-sequenced participants, respectively. General findings and caveats noted by the study authors: The vaccine-associated CD4 TCRs covered the entire spike protein, and the dominant responses fell in regions 160-218 and 743-854. Most participants were white British and females outnumbered males, and the authors suggested that clonal diversity may have been underestimated. In the small 56-69-year group, the increase in depth fell short of significance, most likely because of low power. A significant rise in spike-specific TCR breadth and depth was observed after two AZD1222 doses relative to day 0 and relative to MenACWY recipients. Conclusions about previously exposed vaccinees are limited because only a handful of AZD1222 recipients were SARS-CoV-2 seropositive at baseline. Reportedly, almost half of the unique spike-specific TCRs recognized epitopes lying outside the regions that are mutated in the B.1.351 and B.1.1.7 variants. Because no day 14 peak-response samples were available, repertoires were characterized only after the peak T cell response.

Sample time point, as interpreted from the label and publication: baseline before first vaccination. Vaccinee samples came from UK trials COV001 and COV002, including a single-blind randomized controlled phase 2/3 trial of AZD1222 (ChAdOx1 nCoV-19) in healthy adults. For TCRbeta chain sequencing, PBMC samples were collected from trial participants at day 0 and at day 28 after the second dose. The CDR3 covers 13 residues, taking in both the cysteine and the phenylalanine. Only the CDR3 portion is preserved as DNA: 39 bases, with reading frame beginning at the first base. The germline V gene supplies CDR1 MDHEN and CDR2 SYDVKM. The V end loses 3 bases and the J end loses 7 bases, and a stretch of 10 bases separates them. The CDR3 regions of human TCRbeta chains were analyzed by immunosequencing. In the paper's pipeline: Repertoire TCRs were matched against a reference library of SARS-CoV-2-specific TCRs generated with the MIRA antigen-specificity platform. Breadth was defined as the fraction of unique TCRs that were SARS-CoV-2-associated. Depth was defined as the fraction of total T cells that were SARS-CoV-2-associated. Using the MIRA data, each spike-specific TCR was assigned both to the spike region to which the TCR was reactive and to a CD4 or CD8 class. Log10-transformed breadth and depth values were compared by one-way ANOVA with Sidak's multiple comparisons tests. Entries here come from immuneACCESS through TCRdb and include only in-frame sequences with V and J called. Some clones fail to appear in such tables; in the studies checked, an unresolved V gene covers under half of the shortfall, and the cause of the remainder is unknown. V, J and clone size derive from that table, while D and trimming were established from the DNA sequence. In all, the sample holds about 180,000 clones, and roughly nine tenths of those were seen once. The ten largest clonotypes hold approximately 1.6% of the sample.

Sample: peripheral blood, taken on day 0 of AZD1222 vaccination. This sequence was found in an adult in good health. Recombination connected TRBV28 to TRBJ1-5; no D gene is confidently identified. In nucleotide form, the sequence is TGTGCCAGCAGTTTTGGAGGGAGCCAGCCCCAGCATTTT. Translated, this gives CASSFGGSQPQHF.